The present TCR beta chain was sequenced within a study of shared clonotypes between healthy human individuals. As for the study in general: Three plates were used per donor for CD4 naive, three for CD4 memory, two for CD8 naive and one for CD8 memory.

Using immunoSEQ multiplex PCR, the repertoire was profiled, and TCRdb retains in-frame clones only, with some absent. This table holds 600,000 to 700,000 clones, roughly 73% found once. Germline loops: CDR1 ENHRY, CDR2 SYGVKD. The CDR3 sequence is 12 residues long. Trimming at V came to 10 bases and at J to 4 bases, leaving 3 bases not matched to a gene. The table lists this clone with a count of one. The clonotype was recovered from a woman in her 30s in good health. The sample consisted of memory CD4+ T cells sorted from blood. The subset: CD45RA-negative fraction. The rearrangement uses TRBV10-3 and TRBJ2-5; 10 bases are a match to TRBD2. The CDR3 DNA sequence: TGTGCCACAGCGGGAGGGAGAGAGACCCAGTACTTC. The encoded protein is CATAGGRETQYF.